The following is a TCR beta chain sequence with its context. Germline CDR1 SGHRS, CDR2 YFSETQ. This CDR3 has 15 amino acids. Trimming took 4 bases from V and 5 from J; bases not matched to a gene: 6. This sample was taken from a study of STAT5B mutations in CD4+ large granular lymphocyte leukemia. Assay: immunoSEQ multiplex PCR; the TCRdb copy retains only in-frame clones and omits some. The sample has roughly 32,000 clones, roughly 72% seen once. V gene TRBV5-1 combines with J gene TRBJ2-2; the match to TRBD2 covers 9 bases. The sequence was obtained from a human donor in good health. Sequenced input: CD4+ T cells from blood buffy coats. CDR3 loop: CASSVSSGVTGELFF. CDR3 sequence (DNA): TGCGCCAGCAGCGTGTCTAGCGGGGTAACCGGGGAGCTGTTTTTT.